This is a list of T cell receptor beta chains from one sample in a study of regulatory T cells in long-lasting Graves disease. TCRdb re-called the multiplex PCR reads with MiXCR, one entry per CDR3 protein. This sample has around 510,000 distinct CDR3 sequences, with under 25% found just once. The sequenced sample was peripheral blood mononuclear cells (PBMCs), obtained when the disease was refractory, from a patient treated with antithyroid drugs. The receptors stem from a female donor with Graves disease. Both conserved end residues are part of each CDR3. The D gene is left open where the match is weak.

v_gene: TRBV7-2; d_gene: .; len: 15; j_gene: TRBJ2-1; CDR3aa: CASSLRRGRYNEQFF
v_gene: TRBV28; d_gene: .; len: 14; j_gene: TRBJ1-6; CDR3aa: CASSFPPRSSPLHF
v_gene: TRBV10-3; d_gene: TRBD1; len: 12; j_gene: TRBJ2-7; CDR3aa: CAISVGQGLQYF
v_gene: TRBV12-3/TRBV12-4; d_gene: .; len: 14; j_gene: TRBJ2-5; CDR3aa: CASSLPESIETQYF
v_gene: TRBV6-1; d_gene: TRBD2; len: 14; j_gene: TRBJ2-7; CDR3aa: CASRPSGGPYEQYF
v_gene: TRBV6-1; d_gene: .; len: 13; j_gene: TRBJ2-5; CDR3aa: CASRGRDKETQYF
v_gene: TRBV9; d_gene: .; len: 14; j_gene: TRBJ1-2; CDR3aa: CASSVGGGTHGYTF
v_gene: TRBV6-1; d_gene: .; len: 13; j_gene: TRBJ2-5; CDR3aa: CASSVEGQETQYF
v_gene: TRBV27; d_gene: TRBD1; len: 14; j_gene: TRBJ1-2; CDR3aa: CASSLFGTGDGYTF
v_gene: TRBV30; d_gene: .; len: 13; j_gene: TRBJ1-1; CDR3aa: CAWSGQEKAEAFF
v_gene: TRBV4-3; d_gene: .; len: 16; j_gene: TRBJ1-1; CDR3aa: CASSLDLILGDTEAFF
v_gene: TRBV29-1; d_gene: .; len: 12; j_gene: TRBJ1-1; CDR3aa: CSVDSGNTEAFF
v_gene: TRBV5-1; d_gene: .; len: 15; j_gene: TRBJ1-3; CDR3aa: CASSLSGERGNTIYF
v_gene: TRBV7-6; d_gene: .; len: 14; j_gene: .; CDR3aa: CASSLEAGHNEQYF
v_gene: TRBV24-1; d_gene: TRBD2; len: 16; j_gene: TRBJ2-1; CDR3aa: CATSDWGGSRGNEQFF
v_gene: TRBV6-1; d_gene: .; len: 14; j_gene: TRBJ2-5; CDR3aa: CASSRRQDQETQYF
v_gene: TRBV11-2; d_gene: TRBD2; len: 15; j_gene: TRBJ2-1; CDR3aa: CASSPGLAIYNEQFF
v_gene: TRBV29-1; d_gene: .; len: 12; j_gene: TRBJ1-3; CDR3aa: CSVVYSGNTIYF
v_gene: TRBV27; d_gene: TRBD1; len: 17; j_gene: TRBJ2-2; CDR3aa: CASSGAGTGDLTGELFF
v_gene: TRBV28; d_gene: .; len: 11; j_gene: TRBJ2-7; CDR3aa: CAASRRYEQYF
v_gene: TRBV7-8; d_gene: .; len: 17; j_gene: TRBJ2-5; CDR3aa: CASSLSVRAMIQETQYF
v_gene: TRBV3-1; d_gene: .; len: 13; j_gene: TRBJ1-2; CDR3aa: CASSQIDNYGYTF
v_gene: TRBV10-3; d_gene: TRBD2; len: 15; j_gene: TRBJ2-2; CDR3aa: CATQAGGTNTGELFF
v_gene: TRBV28; d_gene: .; len: 11; j_gene: TRBJ2-2; CDR3aa: CASSFDGELFF
v_gene: TRBV28; d_gene: .; len: 18; j_gene: TRBJ2-1; CDR3aa: CASSTSAPGTGEFGEQFF
v_gene: TRBV30; d_gene: .; len: 15; j_gene: TRBJ1-5; CDR3aa: CAWGVRRDSNQPQHF
v_gene: TRBV28; d_gene: TRBD1; len: 14; j_gene: TRBJ1-3; CDR3aa: CASRGQGSGNTIYF
v_gene: TRBV28; d_gene: TRBD2; len: 13; j_gene: TRBJ2-7; CDR3aa: CASTRTSLGEQYF
v_gene: TRBV12-3/TRBV12-4; d_gene: TRBD2; len: 21; j_gene: TRBJ2-7; CDR3aa: CASSSSSRMTSGRRNSYEQYF
v_gene: TRBV20-1; d_gene: TRBD1; len: 14; j_gene: TRBJ2-1; CDR3aa: CSATGTGVWNEQFF
v_gene: TRBV19; d_gene: .; len: 15; j_gene: TRBJ2-1; CDR3aa: CASSIGGTGYNEQFF
v_gene: TRBV4-3; d_gene: .; len: 12; j_gene: TRBJ1-1; CDR3aa: CASSLRGDKAFF
v_gene: TRBV29-1; d_gene: .; len: 11; j_gene: TRBJ2-7; CDR3aa: CSVEEPHEQYF
v_gene: TRBV11-2; d_gene: .; len: 14; j_gene: TRBJ2-1; CDR3aa: CASSPPGSYNEQFF
v_gene: TRBV7-2; d_gene: .; len: 14; j_gene: TRBJ2-2; CDR3aa: CASSRDFYTGELFF
v_gene: TRBV7-8; d_gene: TRBD2; len: 16; j_gene: TRBJ2-5; CDR3aa: CASSSWPSGGEGTQYF
v_gene: TRBV29-1; d_gene: .; len: 13; j_gene: TRBJ1-1; CDR3aa: CSVEKQANTEAFF
v_gene: TRBV6-1; d_gene: TRBD1; len: 14; j_gene: TRBJ2-4; CDR3aa: CASTGTGAKNIQYF
v_gene: TRBV5-4; d_gene: .; len: 15; j_gene: TRBJ1-1; CDR3aa: CASSWEGVLNTEAFF
v_gene: TRBV7-2; d_gene: .; len: 16; j_gene: TRBJ1-2; CDR3aa: CASSLGKPWVKGGYTF
v_gene: TRBV20-1; d_gene: TRBD2; len: 13; j_gene: TRBJ2-5; CDR3aa: CSAGGIIQETQYF
v_gene: TRBV3-1; d_gene: .; len: 14; j_gene: TRBJ1-1; CDR3aa: CASSQEEGSSEAFF
v_gene: TRBV11-3; d_gene: TRBD1; len: 14; j_gene: TRBJ2-2; CDR3aa: CASSRTGGDGELFF
v_gene: TRBV6-5; d_gene: TRBD2; len: 19; j_gene: TRBJ2-2; CDR3aa: CASSYSILAGGKNTGELFF
v_gene: TRBV12-3/TRBV12-4; d_gene: .; len: 17; j_gene: TRBJ2-5; CDR3aa: CASSPMGFWLVGSPQYF
v_gene: TRBV11-2; d_gene: TRBD2; len: 18; j_gene: TRBJ2-7; CDR3aa: CASSPGLAGGPGAYEQYF
v_gene: TRBV28; d_gene: TRBD1; len: 15; j_gene: TRBJ2-7; CDR3aa: CASSLAGTGVHEQYF
v_gene: TRBV28; d_gene: .; len: 16; j_gene: TRBJ2-2; CDR3aa: CASSSSGRGGTGELFF
v_gene: TRBV6-1; d_gene: TRBD1; len: 16; j_gene: TRBJ1-3; CDR3aa: CASSVPDRGSGNTIYF
v_gene: TRBV7-3; d_gene: .; len: 13; j_gene: TRBJ2-5; CDR3aa: CASSLTVRETQYF